Following are 14 T cell receptor beta chains from one sample sequenced in a study of tumor and adjacent non-tumor tissue in lung cancer. No cell sorting was done before RNA was extracted from the tissue. The normal lung tissue was taken more than 3 cm from the tumor edge. A modified ARM-PCR protocol with three rounds of nested PCR amplified TCRbeta. A single record per CDR3 protein comes from TCRdb applying MiXCR to the multiplex PCR reads. The sample shows some 100,000 distinct CDR3 sequences, 75% to 85% of them seen only once. The specimen sequenced was distant non-tumor lung tissue. Receptor source: a man in his sixties with small cell lung cancer.

A remark on this clonotype: The CDR3 end shows no conserved phenylalanine or tryptophan, and so a read error is likely. This sequence joins TRBV6-5 and TRBJ2-5; D call uncertain. Germline loops: CDR1 MNHEY, CDR2 SVGAGI. The germline V and J ends were trimmed by 6 bases and 3 bases, with 23 bases remaining between them. The CDR3 extends over 17 amino acids. The CDR3 nucleotides are TGTGCCAGCAGCCGCGATCAAGCTGCCAGCCTTAAAGAGACCCAGTACTCC. This encodes CASSRDQAASLKETQYS.

About this clonotype itself: A junction boundary mismatches the germline segment, possibly from a read error. The CDR3 reads CVSSLVRWGAFF. The CDR3, as DNA: TGTGTCAGCAGCTTAGTCAGATGGGGGGCTTTCTTT. The chain combines TRBV11-2 with TRBJ1-1; D may be TRBD1 (5 bases). Germline V gene lookup returns CDR1 SGHAT and CDR2 FQNNGV. The CDR3 spans 12 residues.

Details on this clonotype: It may be a read error: a sequence one base away is much more abundant. V gene TRBV6-1 combines with J gene TRBJ1-1; D uncertain. Germline CDR1 and CDR2: MNHNS and SASEGT. This CDR3 is 12 amino acids long. CDR3 bases: TGTGTCAGCAGTGCCTGGGACACTGAAGCTTTCTTT. Its translation is CVSSAWDTEAFF.

This chain links TRBV6-6 with TRBJ2-2; 7 nucleotides match TRBD2. V lost 2 bases and J lost 8; bases outside the gene matches: 5. Germline CDR1 and CDR2: MNHNY and SVGAGI (reference sequence). The CDR3 has 14 amino acids. The CDR3 DNA follows: TGTGCCAGCAGTTACCGGGAGGAACATGGGGAGCTGTTTTTT. Protein sequence: CASSYREEHGELFF.

Ten or more counts support this clonotype. The chain has TRBV7-3 and TRBJ1-6, with 7 bases identical to TRBD1. The CDR3 loop spans 16 amino acids. The J segment lost 5 bases and the V segment lost 7 bases, leaving 11 bases of the junction unmatched. CDR1 is SGHTA, CDR2 FQGTGA, per germline. As DNA, the CDR3 is TGTGCCAGCAATCTCCAGGGGGGTTTCGATAATTCACCCCTCCACTTT. This sequence encodes CASNLQGGFDNSPLHF. The full variable domain, its missing parts supplied by reference TRBV7-3 and TRBJ1-6, is GAGVSQTPSNKVTEKGKYVELRCDPISGHTALYWYRQSLGQGPEFLIYFQGTGAADDSGLPNDRFFAVRPEGSVSTLKIQRTERGDSAVYLCASNLQGGFDNSPLHFGNGTRLTVT.

In the case of this clonotype: Possible read error: a much larger clone is one base away. The gene calls are TRBV6-2 or TRBV6-3 and TRBJ2-5; D remains ambiguous. This CDR3 comprises 15 residues. Trimming stripped 0 bases from V and 0 bases from J, with 8 bases between. Germline CDR1 MNHEY, CDR2 SVGEGT. In DNA, the CDR3 is TGTGCCAGCAGTTACTCTCCCGTTTACCAAGAGACCCAGTACTTC. Its protein product is CASSYSPVYQETQYF.

At least ten counts were recorded for this clonotype. The chain has TRBV28 and TRBJ1-2; D gene ambiguous. Trimming cost V 5 bases and J 7 bases, with 11 bases left between them. Germline V lookup: CDR1 MDHEN, CDR2 SYDVKM. This CDR3 contains 12 residues. CDR3 loop: CASSPSGGGYTF. The CDR3 bases are TGTGCCAGCAGTCCCAGTGGCGGTGGCTACACCTTC.

V is TRBV6-2 or TRBV6-3 and J is TRBJ2-7; D is unresolved. Germline V gene lookup returns CDR1 MNHEY and CDR2 SVGEGT. V shed 8 bases and J shed 3 bases, with 17 bases lying between them. The CDR3 spans 14 residues. As DNA, the CDR3 is TGTGCCAGCCGTTCCCCTGAAGGGTTCTACGAGCAGTACGTC. It encodes CASRSPEGFYEQYV.

On this clonotype: The junction departs from germline at one end; a sequencing error may be responsible. The chain recombines TRBV6-5 with TRBJ1-6; tentative D call: TRBD1 (5 bases). Germline-derived CDR1 and CDR2 are MNHEY and SVGAGI. The CDR3 is 14 amino acids. The CDR3 region has the DNA TGTGTCAGGAGTTACGGGGCTTATAGTTCACCCCTCCACTTT. This encodes CVRSYGAYSSPLHF.

As for this clonotype: A much larger clone sits a single nucleotide away, making a read error possible. The chain carries TRBV30 and TRBJ2-3; D is undetermined. Germline V lookup: CDR1 GTSNPN, CDR2 SVGIG (reference sequence). CDR3 length: 12 residues. CDR3 sequence reads: CAWAPGTDMQYF. The CDR3 bases are TGTGCCTGGGCCCCGGGCACAGATATGCAGTATTTT.

On this clonotype itself: At one end the junction does not follow the germline gene, possibly because of a read error. V gene TRBV29-1 combines with J gene TRBJ2-1, with 7 positions matching TRBD2. Germline assignment: CDR1 SQVTM and CDR2 ANQGSEA. The CDR3 covers 13 residues. The CDR3: CSGAGDSYNERLF. CDR3 bases: TGCAGCGGGGCGGGAGACTCCTACAATGAGCGGTTATTC.

A remark on this clonotype: No conserved phenylalanine or tryptophan is present at the end of the CDR3, so a read error is the likely explanation. The chain is built from TRBV6-6 and TRBJ2-5; TRBD2 matches 14 bases. This CDR3 comprises 14 residues. Germline V CDR1 and CDR2: MNHNY, SVGAGI (reference sequence). CDR3 nucleotide sequence: TGTGCCAGCAGGGGACTAGCGGGAGACGAGACTCAGTACTAC. It codes for CASRGLAGDETQYY.

The sample holds many counts of this clonotype. The rearrangement joins TRBV29-1 to TRBJ2-3; 7 bases match TRBD2. J was trimmed by 0 bases and V by 4 bases; bases with no gene match: 1. The germline gives CDR1 SQVTM, CDR2 ANQGSEA. This CDR3 region has 13 residues. The DNA of the CDR3 is TGCAGCGTTGGGGGGGGGAGCACAGATACGCAGTATTTT. It yields the protein CSVGGGSTDTQYF.

The chain employs TRBV6-5 and TRBJ2-5, with 13 bases fitting TRBD2. From germline, CDR1 is MNHEY and CDR2 SVGAGI. V was pared by 9 bases and J by 4 bases, with 17 bases of the junction left unmatched. The CDR3 loop spans 18 amino acids. The CDR3 loop is CASNYSGLAGVGGETQYF. DNA of the CDR3: TGTGCCAGTAATTACTCTGGACTAGCGGGAGTGGGGGGAGAGACCCAGTACTTC.